Listed here are 26 T cell receptor beta chains from one sample, sequenced in a study of identical twins. A single record per CDR3 protein comes from TCRdb applying MiXCR to the 5' RACE reads. This table holds approximately 1.8 million distinct CDR3 sequences, 32% found once. Material for sequencing was cord blood. Every receptor here comes from a newborn girl in good health.

As to this clonotype: This could be a read error, since a much larger clone is one nucleotide away. This rearrangement joins TRBV14 to TRBJ2-1; 8 nucleotides align to TRBD1. The DNA end lines up better with TRBJ2-7; the J call may be wrong. The CDR3 has 18 residues. The germline V gene has CDR1 SGHDN and CDR2 FVKESK. The CDR3 is CASSQARQGWGSYNEQYF. The CDR3 nucleotides read TGTGCCAGCAGCCAAGCCAGACAGGGGTGGGGCTCCTACAATGAGCAGTACTTC.

On this clonotype itself: One base away lies a much larger clone, so this may be a sequencing read error. CDR3 coding DNA: TGCAGTGCTCGAGAGGACGGACTCTCCTATGGCTACATCTTC. This encodes CSAREDGLSYGYIF. The chain joins TRBV20-1 to TRBJ1-2, with D uncertain. The V gene's germline CDR1 is DFQATT and CDR2 SNEGSKA (reference sequence). The CDR3 consists of 14 residues.

The V and J genes are TRBV27 and TRBJ2-7; 10 positions match TRBD2. This CDR3 is 17 amino acids long. Germline trimming cut 5 bases from V and 3 bases from J; bases unmatched to any gene: 13. In germline, CDR1 is MNHEY, CDR2 SMNVEV (reference sequence). The DNA for the CDR3 is TGTGCCAGCAGTCCCTCCACCCTAGCGGGAGTTTTCTACGAGCAGTACTTC. Protein sequence: CASSPSTLAGVFYEQYF.

CDR3 in DNA: TGCAGTGCTAGAGATGATCGCACCGGGGAGCTGTTTTTT. Its translation is CSARDDRTGELFF. V usage is TRBV20-1 and J usage is TRBJ2-2; no reliable D call. Germline V gene data show CDR1 as DFQATT and CDR2 as SNEGSKA (reference sequence). This CDR3 has 13 amino acids. V was clipped by 0 bases and J by 4 bases, with 6 bases between them.

This chain uses TRBV2 with TRBJ1-5; a possible D gene is TRBD1 (5 bases). The V end was cut by 7 bases, the J end by 2 bases, with 15 bases between. There are 15 residues in the CDR3. Germline CDR1 SNHLY, CDR2 FYNNEI. CDR3 nucleotides: TGTGCCAGCACCCAGGAGGGAGGGGGCAATCAGCCCCAGCATTTT. Encoded protein: CASTQEGGGNQPQHF.

This chain links TRBV19 with TRBJ1-2; D is undetermined. In germline, CDR1 is LNHDA, CDR2 SQIVND (reference sequence). V lost 2 bases and J lost 0, with 10 bases in between. The CDR3 consists of 15 residues. The CDR3 DNA reads as TGTGCCAGTAGTATACCCGACCCCTCTAACTATGGCTACACCTTC. Protein: CASSIPDPSNYGYTF.

In this sample, this clonotype turned up many times. The gene calls are TRBV10-3 and TRBJ1-5; D gene uncertain. Germline V CDR1 and CDR2: ENHRY, SYGVKD. The length of the CDR3 is 13 residues. V was shortened by 6 bases and J by 0 bases, with 6 bases between the two germline ends. The CDR3 DNA reads as TGTGCCATCAGCAGGAGTAGCAATCAGCCCCAGCATTTT. It is translated as CAISRSSNQPQHF.

The genes are TRBV7-2 and TRBJ2-2, with D unresolved. V was clipped by 2 bases and J by 1 base, with 11 bases between them. The germline CDR1 and CDR2 sequences are SGHTA and FQGNSA. The CDR3 covers 16 residues. CDR3 DNA: TGTGCCAGCAGCTTACCCAGCGCCGGGAACACCGGGGAGCTGTTTTTT. Protein: CASSLPSAGNTGELFF.

This clonotype was detected only a few times. This chain joins TRBV4-1 and TRBJ2-1; D remains unclear. The DNA end is more similar to TRBJ2-7, so the J call may be wrong. This CDR3 spans 14 amino acids. Germline-derived CDR1 and CDR2 are MGHRA and YSYEKL. The CDR3 nucleotides read TGCGCCAGCAGCCCCCAAAGCTCCTACAATGAGCAGTACTTC. This sequence encodes CASSPQSSYNEQYF.

This chain connects TRBV5-1 to TRBJ2-3; 10 nucleotides match TRBD2. This CDR3 is built from 16 residues. Trimming at V came to 0 bases and at J to 6 bases, leaving 7 bases not matched to a gene. Germline assignment: CDR1 SGHRS and CDR2 YFSETQ. The CDR3 loop reads CASSLGVASGSDTQYF. Written as DNA, the CDR3 is TGCGCCAGCAGCTTGGGTGTCGCTAGCGGGAGTGATACGCAGTATTTT.

The chain recombines TRBV6-2 or TRBV6-3 with TRBJ2-1; no clear D. The DNA matches TRBJ2-7 better at its end, which makes the J call doubtful. Per the germline V gene, CDR1 is MNHEY and CDR2 is SVGEGT. This CDR3 has 15 residues. CDR3 region: CASSPLALSYNEQYF. CDR3 coding DNA: TGTGCCAGCAGTCCCTTGGCCCTCTCCTACAATGAGCAGTACTTC.

There are a few counts of this clonotype. In DNA, the CDR3 is TGTGCCAGCAGCTACGTCTCTGGATCAAATGAGCAGTTCTTC. The encoded protein is CASSYVSGSNEQFF. This rearrangement joins TRBV7-6 to TRBJ2-1; D gene uncertain. The CDR3 extends over 14 amino acids. V was clipped by 4 bases and J by 7 bases, with 14 bases between them. Germline V gives CDR1 SGHVS, CDR2 FNYEAQ.

The CDR3 coding sequence is TGCGCCAGCAGCCAAGACTTCTACACCGGGGAGCTGTTTTTT. Translation: CASSQDFYTGELFF. The genes are TRBV4-1 and TRBJ2-2; no clear D gene. Trimming left V 0 bases short and J 3 bases short, with 5 bases between. CDR3 length: 14 residues. The germline V gene has CDR1 MGHRA and CDR2 YSYEKL.

This clonotype was seen more than once but under ten times. The genes are TRBV4-2 and TRBJ1-4; 7 bases are shared with TRBD1. Looked up from germline, CDR1 is LGHNA and CDR2 is YNFKEQ. The CDR3 totals 15 residues. The V gene end was trimmed by 8 bases and the J gene end by 7 bases; junction bases not matched to a gene: 13. Written as DNA, the CDR3 is TGTGCCAGCGCTCCTTCGACAGGGATAGGTGAAAAACTGTTTTTT. This gives the protein CASAPSTGIGEKLFF.

This clonotype was observed at least ten times. The V and J genes are TRBV28 and TRBJ2-3; D might be TRBD1 (5 bases). The CDR3 extends over 13 amino acids. Germline-derived CDR1 and CDR2 are MDHEN and SYDVKM. Trimming stripped 7 bases from V and 5 bases from J, with 13 bases between. CDR3 sequence: CASTPIREDTQYF. The DNA of the CDR3 is TGTGCCAGCACCCCCATCAGGGAAGATACGCAGTATTTT.

The chain recombines TRBV6-2 or TRBV6-3 with TRBJ2-2, with D unclear. This CDR3 spans 15 amino acids. With 6 bases removed from V and 4 bases from J, the gap between germline ends came to 15 bases. CDR1 is MNHEY, CDR2 SVGEGT, per germline. CDR3 sequence: CASSLGRPATGELFF. The DNA for the CDR3 is TGTGCCAGCAGCTTAGGTCGTCCCGCCACCGGGGAGCTGTTTTTT.

The chain joins TRBV3-1 to TRBJ2-3, with D perhaps matching TRBD1 or TRBD2 (5 bases each). The germline CDR1 and CDR2 sequences are LGHDT and YNNKEL (reference sequence). Trimming took off 4 bases at V and 2 bases at J, with 13 bases between the two ends. The CDR3 has 15 amino acids. This CDR3 reads CASSPNEGSTDTQYF. The CDR3 DNA is TGTGCCAGCAGCCCGAATGAGGGGTCCACAGATACGCAGTATTTT.

In its sample, this clonotype was seen many times. This chain joins TRBV5-1 and TRBJ2-7; TRBD1 matches at 7 bases. Looked up from germline, CDR1 is SGHRS and CDR2 is YFSETQ. This CDR3 comprises 14 residues. J was trimmed by 3 bases and V by 1 base; bases with no gene match: 4. CDR3 DNA: TGCGCCAGCAGCTTGTCCAGGGGGAACTACGAGCAGTACTTC. This translates into CASSLSRGNYEQYF. The whole variable domain, remainder taken from reference TRBV5-1 and TRBJ2-7, is KAGVTQTPRYLIKTRGQQVTLSCSPISGHRSVSWYQQTPGQGLQFLFEYFSETQRNKGNFPGRFSGRQFSNSRSEMNVSTLELGDSALYLCASSLSRGNYEQYFGPGTRLTVT.

This clonotype was picked up a small number of times. The rearrangement uses TRBV2 and TRBJ2-3; 15 bases match TRBD2. CDR1 and CDR2 (germline): SNHLY, FYNNEI. The CDR3 consists of 16 residues. The ends lost 7 bases at V and 5 bases at J; junction bases unmatched: 7. CDR3 loop: CASTGGLAGGVDTQYF. In nucleotides, the CDR3 is TGTGCCAGCACCGGCGGACTAGCGGGAGGGGTAGATACGCAGTATTTT. Full variable domain (outside the CDR3, taken from reference TRBV2 and TRBJ2-3): EPEVTQTPSHQVTQMGQEVILRCVPISNHLYFYWYRQILGQKVEFLVSFYNNEISEKSEIFDDQFSVERPDGSNFTLKIRSTKLEDSAMYFCASTGGLAGGVDTQYFGPGTRLTVL.

V gene TRBV4-2 combines with J gene TRBJ2-1; TRBD2 matches at 14 bases. The J call may be wrong; the DNA end is better matched by TRBJ2-7. This CDR3 is built from 16 residues. Germline CDR1 and CDR2: LGHNA and YNFKEQ. The CDR3 region is CAGGTSGSPSYNEQYF. In nucleotides, the CDR3 is TGTGCCGGCGGGACTAGCGGGAGCCCTTCATACAATGAGCAGTACTTC.

The rearrangement joins TRBV13 to TRBJ1-1; unclear D gene. The CDR3 sequence is 17 residues long. V was shortened by 2 bases and J by 0 bases, with 16 bases between the two germline ends. Germline V gene lookup returns CDR1 PRHDT and CDR2 FYEKMQ (reference sequence). The CDR3: CASSLLGPYGLNTEAFF. The CDR3 DNA follows: TGTGCCAGCAGCTTACTGGGCCCCTACGGCTTGAACACTGAAGCTTTCTTT.

This sequence joins TRBV20-1 and TRBJ2-1; D unresolved. Germline V lookup: CDR1 DFQATT, CDR2 SNEGSKA (reference sequence). This CDR3 contains 14 residues. The germline V and J ends were trimmed by 5 bases and 0 bases, with 11 bases remaining between them. DNA for the CDR3: TGCAGTGCTCCCCTTCCAAGCTCCTACAATGAGCAGTTCTTC. This encodes CSAPLPSSYNEQFF.

CDR3 sequence (DNA): TGCGCCAGCAGCTTGGGGACAGGGCCCATGAACACTGAAGCTTTCTTT. It is translated as CASSLGTGPMNTEAFF. The chain couples TRBV5-1 to TRBJ1-1, with 8 bases matching TRBD1. J was trimmed by 0 bases and V by 0 bases; bases with no gene match: 4. The CDR3 has 16 amino acids. Germline assignment: CDR1 SGHRS and CDR2 YFSETQ.

The sample holds many counts of this clonotype. The chain uses TRBV29-1 and TRBJ1-2; no reliable D call. Trimming cost V 0 bases and J 7 bases, with 6 bases left between them. From germline, CDR1 is SQVTM and CDR2 ANQGSEA. The CDR3 spans 11 residues. The CDR3 region is CSVEDTFGYTF. The CDR3 coding sequence is TGCAGCGTTGAAGATACTTTTGGCTACACCTTC.

This clonotype was seen a few times. This chain connects TRBV5-1 to TRBJ2-1; D unclear. Germline CDR1 and CDR2: SGHRS and YFSETQ. Trimming took 4 bases from V and 10 from J, leaving 9 bases between them. The CDR3 has 11 amino acids. CDR3 DNA sequence: TGCGCCAGCAGCACGTACTACGAGCAGTTCTTC. Translating it yields CASSTYYEQFF.

The gene calls are TRBV7-9 and TRBJ2-1, with a possible D match to TRBD1 (7 bases). The V end was cut by 4 bases, the J end by 0 bases, with 22 bases between. Germline CDR1 and CDR2: SEHNR and FQNEAQ (reference sequence). This CDR3 is built from 19 residues. DNA of the CDR3: TGTGCCAGCAGCTCGCTTAGGCACAGGGGAGGTGGCTCCTACAATGAGCAGTTCTTC. This codes for CASSSLRHRGGGSYNEQFF.